Below, 9 T cell receptor beta chains from the same sample are listed, as sequenced in a study of blood T cell repertoires in COVID-19. TCRdb's table, derived via immunoSEQ multiplex PCR, lists solely in-frame clones and lacks some. Among some 140,000 clones listed, more than 70% were seen once. The sample consisted of peripheral blood. The source of these receptors is a human donor in a cohort sampled during active COVID-19.

The chain is built from TRBV3-1 (or the pseudogene TRBV3-2) and TRBJ1-2; no clear D. The germline V and J ends were trimmed by 0 bases and 0 bases, with 8 bases remaining between them. The CDR3 extends over 15 amino acids. Germline assignment: CDR1 LGHDT and CDR2 YNNKEL (reference sequence). DNA of the CDR3: TGTGCCAGCAGCCAAGATAATGTAACTAACTATGGCTACACCTTC. It codes for CASSQDNVTNYGYTF.

The J gene is TRBJ1-1, the V gene TRBV6-5; TRBD1 agrees at 7 bases. Per the germline V gene, CDR1 is MNHEY and CDR2 is SVGAGI. J gave up 6 bases and V 7 bases, and 8 bases lay outside the gene matches. The CDR3 has 13 residues. CDR3 in DNA: TGTGCCAGCACCAACAGGGGTTCCCCTGAAGCTTTCTTT. This encodes CASTNRGSPEAFF.

The J gene is TRBJ1-3, the V gene TRBV5-4; D unclear. Trimming stripped 0 bases from V and 3 bases from J, with 13 bases between. CDR1 and CDR2 from the germline V gene are SGHNT and YYREEE (reference sequence). The CDR3 sequence is 16 residues long. This chain's CDR3 is CASSLAEADLGNTIYF. CDR3 DNA sequence: TGTGCCAGCAGCTTGGCCGAGGCAGATCTTGGAAACACCATATATTTT.

The V gene is TRBV4-3, the J gene TRBJ1-1, with 8 bases fitting TRBD1. The germline CDR1 and CDR2 sequences are LGHNA and YSLEER. This CDR3 has 14 residues. Germline trimming cut 3 bases from V and 7 bases from J; bases unmatched to any gene: 7. The CDR3 here is CASSHVTGASEAFF. The CDR3 region has the DNA TGCGCCAGCAGCCATGTGACAGGGGCTAGTGAAGCTTTCTTT.

This clone was observed a single time. This CDR3 reads CASSDDSDTQYF. The CDR3 nucleotides read TGTGCCAGCAGCGATGACTCGGATACGCAGTATTTT. The chain carries TRBV9 and TRBJ2-3; no clear D gene. Germline CDR1 SGDLS, CDR2 YYNGEE. This CDR3 contains 12 residues. Trimming removed 3 bases from V and 6 bases from J, with 8 bases in between.

A single count supports this clone. The V and J genes are TRBV6-5 and TRBJ1-2; D remains unclear. V was shortened by 8 bases and J by 7 bases, with 14 bases between the two germline ends. Germline values: CDR1 MNHEY, CDR2 SVGAGI. The CDR3 has 12 amino acids. The CDR3 here is CASLGLSGGYTF. The CDR3 coding sequence is TGTGCCAGCTTGGGCCTCAGCGGTGGCTACACCTTC.

The genes are TRBV5-6 and TRBJ1-6; 10 bases map to TRBD1. Trimming cost V 4 bases and J 9 bases; bases outside gene matches: 4. This CDR3 has 14 amino acids. Germline CDR1 is SGHDT and CDR2 is YYEEEE. For the CDR3, the DNA is TGTGCCAGCAGCACGGACAGGGGGAGTTCACCCCTCCACTTT. This encodes CASSTDRGSSPLHF.

V gene TRBV11-3 combines with J gene TRBJ1-1; possibly TRBD1 for D (6 bases). This CDR3 has 17 amino acids. The V end was cut by 0 bases, the J end by 0 bases, with 14 bases between. Germline V gives CDR1 SGHNT, CDR2 YENEEA. This chain's CDR3 is CASSLDIRGNLNTEAFF. DNA of the CDR3: TGTGCCAGCAGCTTAGACATCAGGGGCAACTTGAACACTGAAGCTTTCTTT.

J is TRBJ2-7 and V is TRBV19; 9 nucleotides align to TRBD1. There are 14 residues in the CDR3. CDR1 and CDR2 (germline): LNHDA, SQIVND (reference sequence). Trimming at V came to 5 bases and at J to 9 bases, leaving 11 bases not matched to a gene. CDR3 sequence: CASSAGTGTAGQYF. In nucleotides, the CDR3 is TGTGCCAGTAGTGCCGGGACAGGGACTGCTGGGCAGTACTTC.